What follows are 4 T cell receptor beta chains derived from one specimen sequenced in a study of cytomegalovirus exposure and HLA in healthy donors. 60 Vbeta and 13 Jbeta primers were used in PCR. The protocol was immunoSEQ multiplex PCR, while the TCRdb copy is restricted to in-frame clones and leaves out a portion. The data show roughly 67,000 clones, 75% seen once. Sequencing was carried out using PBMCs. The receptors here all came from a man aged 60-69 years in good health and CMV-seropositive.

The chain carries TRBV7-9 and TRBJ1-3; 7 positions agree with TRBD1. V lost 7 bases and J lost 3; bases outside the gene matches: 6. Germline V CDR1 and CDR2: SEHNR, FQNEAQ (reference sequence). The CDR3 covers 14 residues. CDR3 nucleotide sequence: TGTGCCAGCAACGATGACAGGGTTGGAAACACCATATATTTT. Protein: CASNDDRVGNTIYF.

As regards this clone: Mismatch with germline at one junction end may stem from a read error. CDR3 bases: TGTTCCAGCAGCCCGACAGGTGTCCTAACCTTC. It encodes CSSSPTGVLTF. V and J are TRBV7-9 and TRBJ1-2; a possible D gene is TRBD1 (6 bases). CDR3 length equals 11 residues. CDR1 is SEHNR and CDR2 is FQNEAQ in the germline V gene (reference sequence).

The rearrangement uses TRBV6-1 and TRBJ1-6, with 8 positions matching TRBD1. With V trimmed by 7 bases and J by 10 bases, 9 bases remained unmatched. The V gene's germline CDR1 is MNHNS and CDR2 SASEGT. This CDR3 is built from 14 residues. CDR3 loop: CASNQGANLSPLHF. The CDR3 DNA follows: TGTGCCAGCAACCAGGGGGCAAATCTATCACCCCTCCACTTT.

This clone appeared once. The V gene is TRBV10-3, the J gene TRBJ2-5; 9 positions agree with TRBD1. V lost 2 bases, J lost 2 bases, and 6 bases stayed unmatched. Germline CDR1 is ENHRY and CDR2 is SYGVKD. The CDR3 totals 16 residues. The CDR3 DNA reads TGTGCCATCAGTGAGGGTCCAGGGACAGGGCAAGAGACCCAGTACTTC. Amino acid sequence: CAISEGPGTGQETQYF.